This TCR beta chain was recorded in a study of neurological immune-mediated disorders. The overall study: The roughly 34 multiple sclerosis patients comprised around 30 relapsing-remitting and 3 secondary progressive cases.

This clonotype was observed many times. Antigen unknown. Synthesis of cDNA was carried out by template-switch 5'RACE. The reaction used 10-nucleotide random UMIs. Sequencing runs each generated in excess of 180 million TCR-beta sequences derived from 15-18 subjects. TCRdb analysed the 5' RACE reads with MiXCR anew, one entry per CDR3 protein. The sample consists of 65,000 to 85,000 distinct CDR3 sequences, 4.5% to 7.5% of them appearing once. Findings and caveats of the study: HTLV-1-associated myelopathy led in TCR clonal expansion, while multiple sclerosis ranked lowest, below healthy controls.

Time point defined: longitudinal time-point 2. Sequencing was carried out using PBMCs. This receptor was obtained from a woman aged 55-69 years with multiple sclerosis.

The CDR3 loop reads CASSLASASSAGDTQYF. CDR3 coding DNA: TGCGCCAGCAGCTTGGCCTCTGCGTCTAGCGCAGGAGATACGCAGTATTTT. The chain couples TRBV5-1 to TRBJ2-3; weak D call: TRBD2 (6 bases). The V and J ends lost 0 bases and 5 bases respectively, with 19 bases between them. The germline CDR1 and CDR2 sequences are SGHRS and YFSETQ. The CDR3 has 17 amino acids.